This T cell receptor beta chain was sequenced in a study of T cell responses to AZD1222 COVID-19 vaccine. Broader study findings: Regions 160-218 and 743-854 held dominance among vaccine-associated CD4 TCRs, which spanned spike. A mostly white British donor set with more females was recruited, and clonal diversity was possibly underestimated.

About this clone itself: The antigen is undetermined.

The data were produced by immunoSEQ multiplex PCR, yet TCRdb's version contains in-frame clones alone and is incomplete. The sample records tens of thousands of clones, just over 85% being singletons. The CDR3 sequence is 15 residues long. Germline V gene sequence: CDR1 MNHEY, CDR2 SVGAGI. V was pared by 6 bases and J by 6 bases, with 9 bases of the junction left unmatched. This TCR was sampled from an adult in good health. The V call is TRBV6-5, the J call TRBJ1-4; TRBD1 matches 8 bases. The sample here was peripheral blood, taken on day 0 of MenACWY control vaccination. The CDR3 spells CASSPSTGADEKLFF. CDR3 nucleotides: TGTGCCAGCAGCCCCTCGACAGGGGCTGATGAAAAACTGTTTTTT.